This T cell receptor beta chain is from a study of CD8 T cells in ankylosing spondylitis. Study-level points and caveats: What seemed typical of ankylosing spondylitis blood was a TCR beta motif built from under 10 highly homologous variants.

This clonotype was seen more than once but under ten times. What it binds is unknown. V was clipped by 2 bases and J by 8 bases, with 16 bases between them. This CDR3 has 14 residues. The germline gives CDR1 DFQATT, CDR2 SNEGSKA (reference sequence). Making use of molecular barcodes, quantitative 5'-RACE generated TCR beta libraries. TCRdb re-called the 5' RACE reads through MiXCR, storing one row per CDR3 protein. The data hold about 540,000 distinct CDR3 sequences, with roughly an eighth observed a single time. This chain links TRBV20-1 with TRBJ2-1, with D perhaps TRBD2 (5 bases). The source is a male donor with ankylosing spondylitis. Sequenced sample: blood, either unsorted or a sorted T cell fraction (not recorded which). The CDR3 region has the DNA TGCAGTGCTAGACCCCGGACTGGACTGGATGAGCAGTTCTTC. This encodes CSARPRTGLDEQFF.